Below, 28 T cell receptor beta chains from the same sample are listed, as sequenced in a study of T cell responses to AZD1222 COVID-19 vaccine. Profiled with immunoSEQ multiplex PCR; TCRdb holds only in-frame clones, not every one. The sample yields under 250,000 clones, about 92% seen once. Material: peripheral blood, obtained on day 0 of MenACWY control vaccination. These receptors were obtained from an adult in good health.

This chain uses TRBV6-5 with TRBJ1-2; D is ambiguous. Trimming stripped 6 bases from V and 7 bases from J, with 12 bases between. The CDR3 runs 12 residues. The V gene's germline CDR1 is MNHEY and CDR2 SVGAGI. CDR3 sequence reads: CASSTRFGGYTF. CDR3 DNA sequence: TGTGCCAGCAGCACTCGTTTTGGTGGCTACACCTTC.

The rearrangement joins TRBV2 to TRBJ1-1, with D maybe TRBD1 (6 bases). The CDR3 spans 13 residues. V lost 8 bases and J 2 bases, leaving 12 bases between the germline ends. Germline lookup yields CDR1 SNHLY and CDR2 FYNNEI. The CDR3 DNA reads TGTGCCAGCTTGGACAGATTAAACACTGAAGCTTTCTTT. Amino acid sequence: CASLDRLNTEAFF. The full variable domain, with the rest looked up from reference TRBV2 and TRBJ1-1, is EPEVTQTPSHQVTQMGQEVILRCVPISNHLYFYWYRQILGQKVEFLVSFYNNEISEKSEIFDDQFSVERPDGSNFTLKIRSTKLEDSAMYFCASLDRLNTEAFFGQGTRLTVV.

V is TRBV27 and J is TRBJ1-6; tentative D call: TRBD1 (6 bases). The V and J ends lost 6 bases and 4 bases respectively, with 10 bases between them. The germline V gene encodes CDR1 MNHEY and CDR2 SMNVEV (reference sequence). The CDR3 runs to 14 residues. CDR3 in amino acids: CASRDSTYNSPLHF. The CDR3 DNA reads TGTGCCAGCAGGGACAGCACTTATAATTCACCCCTCCACTTT.

This clone has only one observation. In the same sample, other DNA sequences code for this CDR3. The chain couples TRBV7-9 to TRBJ1-1; D unresolved. Germline V gives CDR1 SEHNR, CDR2 FQNEAQ (reference sequence). Deletions cut 0 bases from V and 1 base from J, with 3 bases between. This CDR3 has 13 amino acids. The DNA for the CDR3 is TGTGCCAGCAGCTTAGCAGAGAACACTGAAGCTTTCTTT. Amino acid sequence: CASSLAENTEAFF.

The chain recombines TRBV5-1 with TRBJ2-3; the D gene is possibly TRBD1 (5 bases). The CDR3 runs 14 residues. V was clipped by 0 bases and J by 4 bases, with 9 bases between them. CDR1 and CDR2 from the germline V gene are SGHRS and YFSETQ. The CDR3 DNA sequence: TGCGCCAGCAGCTTGGGGCAGGGCGCAGATACGCAGTATTTT. Amino acid sequence: CASSLGQGADTQYF. The complete variable domain, with remaining parts taken from reference TRBV5-1 and TRBJ2-3, reads KAGVTQTPRYLIKTRGQQVTLSCSPISGHRSVSWYQQTPGQGLQFLFEYFSETQRNKGNFPGRFSGRQFSNSRSEMNVSTLELGDSALYLCASSLGQGADTQYFGPGTRLTVL.

The chain is built from TRBV27 and TRBJ1-2; D gene unclear. Trimming shortened V by 1 base and J by 0 bases, and 9 bases separated the two germline ends. CDR1 is MNHEY and CDR2 is SMNVEV in the germline V gene (reference sequence). The CDR3 runs to 15 residues. The CDR3 reads CASSLFMAPNYGYTF. CDR3 nucleotide sequence: TGTGCCAGCAGTTTATTCATGGCCCCTAACTATGGCTACACCTTC.

The J gene is TRBJ1-2, the V gene TRBV3-1 (or the pseudogene TRBV3-2); D is possibly TRBD1 (6 bases). V shed 2 bases and J shed 5 bases, with 15 bases lying between them. Germline V gene lookup returns CDR1 LGHDT and CDR2 YNNKEL (reference sequence). The CDR3 contains 15 residues. The CDR3, as DNA: TGTGCCAGCAGCCAATTACGGACAGAGATATATGGCTACACCTTC. Its translation: CASSQLRTEIYGYTF.

V gene TRBV28 combines with J gene TRBJ1-5, with a weak D call TRBD1 (5 bases). The germline CDR1 and CDR2 sequences are MDHEN and SYDVKM. Trimming shortened V by 4 bases and J by 6 bases, and 13 bases separated the two germline ends. This CDR3 is built from 14 residues. The chain's CDR3 is CASSSGGGGQPQHF. The CDR3 coding sequence is TGTGCCAGCAGTTCCGGGGGGGGTGGTCAGCCCCAGCATTTT.

The chain recombines TRBV27 with TRBJ1-6; D gene ambiguous. The CDR3 runs 16 residues. The germline V and J ends were trimmed by 3 bases and 5 bases, with 14 bases remaining between them. Germline assignment: CDR1 MNHEY and CDR2 SMNVEV (reference sequence). The CDR3 bases are TGTGCCAGCAGTTTTGTCGTCGTTGAGGATAATTCACCCCTCCACTTT. It is translated as CASSFVVVEDNSPLHF.

The chain has TRBV29-1 and TRBJ1-5; a possible D gene is TRBD1 (6 bases). The V gene lost 8 bases and the J gene lost 3 bases, with 14 bases spanning the gap. This CDR3 contains 13 residues. From germline, CDR1 is SQVTM and CDR2 ANQGSEA. The CDR3 loop is CSYQTGYNQPQHF. DNA of the CDR3: TGCAGCTATCAAACAGGGTACAATCAGCCCCAGCATTTT.

Relative to its sample, this clone is medium-sized (0.01 to 0.1%). V and J are TRBV4-1 and TRBJ1-2, with TRBD1 matching over 10 bases. The CDR3 has 16 residues. V lost 0 bases, J lost 2 bases, and 3 bases stayed unmatched. The germline V gene encodes CDR1 MGHRA and CDR2 YSYEKL. The CDR3 bases are TGCGCCAGCAGCCAAGAGGGGACAGGGGTGAACTATGGCTACACCTTC. Protein product: CASSQEGTGVNYGYTF.

This clone has only one observation. The chain combines TRBV4-3 with TRBJ1-4; D is undetermined. The CDR3 consists of 16 residues. Trimming removed 4 bases at V and 2 bases at J, with 14 bases between. Germline values: CDR1 LGHNA, CDR2 YSLEER. The DNA of the CDR3 is TGCGCCAGCAGCCTCGGACGGAAGAGGACTAATGAAAAACTGTTTTTT. It encodes CASSLGRKRTNEKLFF.

The rearrangement joins TRBV7-9 to TRBJ1-1; no clear D gene. Germline lookup yields CDR1 SEHNR and CDR2 FQNEAQ (reference sequence). Trimming took off 7 bases at V and 3 bases at J, with 9 bases between the two ends. This CDR3 is 12 amino acids long. CDR3 sequence reads: CASNKLDTEAFF. In nucleotides, the CDR3 is TGTGCCAGCAACAAATTGGACACTGAAGCTTTCTTT.

V gene TRBV3-1 (or the pseudogene TRBV3-2) combines with J gene TRBJ1-2; 7 bases agree with TRBD1. This CDR3 spans 17 amino acids. V lost 2 bases to trimming and J lost 4 bases; unmatched junction nucleotides: 13. Germline V gene lookup returns CDR1 LGHDT and CDR2 YNNKEL (reference sequence). This CDR3 is CASSQRLQGRNGYGYTF. In DNA, the CDR3 is TGTGCCAGCAGCCAACGACTACAGGGGAGAAATGGCTATGGCTACACCTTC.

V is TRBV18 and J is TRBJ1-2; 9 nucleotides align to TRBD1. There are 14 residues in the CDR3. V dropped 3 bases and J dropped 7; count of bases not matched to a gene: 6. Germline V gene data show CDR1 as KGHSH and CDR2 as LQKENI. Here the CDR3 reads CASSPWTGAGGYTF. In nucleotides, the CDR3 is TGTGCCAGCTCACCCTGGACAGGGGCTGGTGGCTACACCTTC.

The J gene is TRBJ2-6, the V gene TRBV7-2; no reliable D call. Trimming removed 3 bases at V and 2 bases at J, with 8 bases between. Germline CDR1 SGHTA, CDR2 FQGNSA. The CDR3 runs to 15 residues. CDR3 loop: CASSFTQTGANVLTF. The CDR3 DNA sequence: TGTGCCAGCAGCTTCACGCAAACTGGGGCCAACGTCCTGACTTTC.

The chain employs TRBV10-3 and TRBJ2-1, with 7 positions matching TRBD2. The CDR3 consists of 13 residues. V lost 3 bases and J lost 7; bases outside the gene matches: 3. Per germline, CDR1 ENHRY and CDR2 SYGVKD. Here the CDR3 reads CAISERTRNEQFF. The CDR3 DNA is TGTGCCATCAGTGAAAGGACTAGGAATGAGCAGTTCTTC.

The CDR3 protein is CATSDFRGRHTF. CDR3 nucleotide sequence: TGTGCCACCAGTGATTTCAGGGGGCGTCACACCTTC. The rearrangement links TRBV24-1 to TRBJ1-2; 8 nucleotides agree with TRBD1. The trim removed 1 base at V and 12 bases at J, leaving 3 bases unmatched. The CDR3 has 12 amino acids. CDR1 is KGHDR and CDR2 is SFDVKD in the germline V gene.

The genes are TRBV6-5 and TRBJ2-7; D might be TRBD1 (6 bases). The CDR3 extends over 13 amino acids. Germline lookup yields CDR1 MNHEY and CDR2 SVGAGI. The V end was cut by 7 bases, the J end by 7 bases, with 17 bases between. Here the CDR3 reads CASTGAVPMEQYF. DNA of the CDR3: TGTGCCAGCACAGGGGCGGTTCCCATGGAGCAGTACTTC.

The chain links TRBV7-8 to TRBJ1-1, with a weak D call TRBD1 (5 bases). Germline V gene lookup returns CDR1 SGHVS and CDR2 FQNEAQ. The CDR3 extends over 16 amino acids. The V and J ends lost 5 bases and 0 bases respectively, with 16 bases between them. CDR3 protein: CASSSRRGSMNTEAFF. DNA for the CDR3: TGTGCCAGCAGCAGTAGGAGGGGAAGCATGAACACTGAAGCTTTCTTT.

The gene calls are TRBV6-2 or TRBV6-3 and TRBJ1-4; 10 positions match TRBD1. The J segment lost 7 bases and the V segment lost 6 bases, leaving 8 bases of the junction unmatched. The CDR3 loop spans 15 amino acids. Germline V lookup: CDR1 MNHEY, CDR2 SVGEGT. The chain's CDR3 is CASSGGTGASEKLFF. The CDR3 nucleotides are TGTGCCAGCAGCGGAGGGACAGGGGCTAGTGAAAAACTGTTTTTT.

In this sample, this clone turned up a few times. This chain connects TRBV5-1 to TRBJ1-2; 7 bases line up with TRBD1. The trim removed 0 bases at V and 8 bases at J, leaving 13 bases unmatched. The length of the CDR3 is 16 residues. CDR1 SGHRS and CDR2 YFSETQ come from the germline V gene. The CDR3 DNA reads as TGCGCCAGCAGCTTGGAGCGAGGGGGCGCGGGGGGCGGCTACACCTTC. Its translation is CASSLERGGAGGGYTF.

The chain recombines TRBV5-5 with TRBJ1-3; D unresolved. The germline V gene encodes CDR1 SGHKS and CDR2 YYEKEE (reference sequence). CDR3 length equals 13 residues. The ends were cut back, 3 bases at V and 0 bases at J, with 4 bases in the middle. The CDR3 protein is CASSSISGNTIYF. The DNA of the CDR3 is TGTGCCAGCAGCTCGATCTCTGGAAACACCATATATTTT.

This rearrangement joins TRBV4-1 to TRBJ2-2; 8 positions agree with TRBD2. V shed 2 bases, J shed 4 bases, and the junction held 12 bases outside the gene matches. Germline V lookup: CDR1 MGHRA, CDR2 YSYEKL. This CDR3 has 18 residues. CDR3 residues: CASSQPVGAGAITGELFF. As DNA, the CDR3 is TGCGCCAGCAGCCAACCCGTGGGAGCGGGGGCGATCACCGGGGAGCTGTTTTTT.

V and J are TRBV18 and TRBJ1-2; 9 bases are shared with TRBD1. Germline values: CDR1 KGHSH, CDR2 LQKENI. There are 16 residues in the CDR3. With 6 bases clipped from V and 1 base from J, the junction kept 9 bases outside the gene matches. CDR3: CASSRLRDRDNYGYTF. The CDR3 coding sequence is TGTGCCAGCTCGCGCCTCCGGGACAGGGATAACTATGGCTACACCTTC.

The chain employs TRBV10-1 and TRBJ1-2; tentative D call: TRBD1 (5 bases). This CDR3 has 10 residues. Germline V gives CDR1 WNHNN, CDR2 SYGVQD (reference sequence). V gave up 7 bases and J gave up 8 bases, with 8 bases separating them. DNA of the CDR3: TGCGCCAGCACCAGACAGGGCTACACCTTC. Its translation is CASTRQGYTF.

The rearrangement links TRBV20-1 to TRBJ2-7; TRBD2 is a possible D gene (5 bases). Trimming took off 3 bases at V and 0 bases at J, with 12 bases between the two ends. The CDR3 has 14 residues. The germline V gene encodes CDR1 DFQATT and CDR2 SNEGSKA (reference sequence). This CDR3 is CSASKRTSSYEQYF. Written as DNA, the CDR3 is TGCAGTGCTAGTAAGCGGACGAGCTCCTACGAGCAGTACTTC.

CDR3 loop: CASSVSAGETQYF. The DNA of the CDR3 is TGTGCCAGCAGTGTCTCTGCAGGGGAGACCCAGTACTTC. V gene TRBV6-4 combines with J gene TRBJ2-5, with D possibly matching TRBD1 (5 bases). Germline CDR1 and CDR2: MRHNA and SNTAGT. The CDR3 consists of 13 residues. V lost 4 bases and J lost 5, with 11 bases in between.